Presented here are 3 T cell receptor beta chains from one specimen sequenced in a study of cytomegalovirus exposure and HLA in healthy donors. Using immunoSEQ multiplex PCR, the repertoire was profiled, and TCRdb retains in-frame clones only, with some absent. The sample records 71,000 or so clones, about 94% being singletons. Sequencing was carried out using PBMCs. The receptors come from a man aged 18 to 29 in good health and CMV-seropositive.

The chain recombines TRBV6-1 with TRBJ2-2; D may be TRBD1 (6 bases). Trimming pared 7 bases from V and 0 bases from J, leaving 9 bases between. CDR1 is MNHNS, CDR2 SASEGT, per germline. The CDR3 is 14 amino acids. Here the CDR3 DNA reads TGTGCCAGCAAGGGGACACCGAACACCGGGGAGCTGTTTTTT. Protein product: CASKGTPNTGELFF.

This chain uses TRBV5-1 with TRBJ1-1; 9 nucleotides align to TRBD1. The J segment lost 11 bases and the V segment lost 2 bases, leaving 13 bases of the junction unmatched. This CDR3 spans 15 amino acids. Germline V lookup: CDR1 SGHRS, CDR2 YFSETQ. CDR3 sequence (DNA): TGCGCCAGCAGCTTCGATTTCCGGACAGGGGCGTTGGCTTTCTTT. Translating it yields CASSFDFRTGALAFF.

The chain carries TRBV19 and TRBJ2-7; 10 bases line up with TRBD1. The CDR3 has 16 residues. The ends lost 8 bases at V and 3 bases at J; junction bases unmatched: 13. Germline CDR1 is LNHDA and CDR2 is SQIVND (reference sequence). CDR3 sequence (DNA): TGTGCCAGTTCCACAGCCAACCGGGACAGGGGCTACGAGCAGTACTTC. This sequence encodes CASSTANRDRGYEQYF.